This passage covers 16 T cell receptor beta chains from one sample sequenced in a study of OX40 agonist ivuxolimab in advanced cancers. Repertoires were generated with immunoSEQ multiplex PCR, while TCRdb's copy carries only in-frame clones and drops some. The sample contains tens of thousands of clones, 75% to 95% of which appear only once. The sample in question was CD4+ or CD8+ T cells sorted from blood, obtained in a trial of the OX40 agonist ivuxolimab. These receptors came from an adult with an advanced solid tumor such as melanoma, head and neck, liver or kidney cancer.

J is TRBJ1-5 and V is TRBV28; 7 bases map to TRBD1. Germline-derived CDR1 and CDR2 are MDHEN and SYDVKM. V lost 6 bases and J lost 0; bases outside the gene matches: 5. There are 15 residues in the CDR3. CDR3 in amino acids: CASRAQGNSNQPQHF. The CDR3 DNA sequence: TGTGCCAGCAGGGCACAGGGGAATAGCAATCAGCCCCAGCATTTT.

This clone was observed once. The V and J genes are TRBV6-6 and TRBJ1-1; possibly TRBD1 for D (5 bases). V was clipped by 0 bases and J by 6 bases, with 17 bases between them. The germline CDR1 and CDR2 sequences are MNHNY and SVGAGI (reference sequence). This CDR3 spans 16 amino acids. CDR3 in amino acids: CASSYSRGVRRAEAFF. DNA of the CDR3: TGTGCCAGCAGTTACTCGAGGGGTGTTCGGAGGGCTGAAGCTTTCTTT.

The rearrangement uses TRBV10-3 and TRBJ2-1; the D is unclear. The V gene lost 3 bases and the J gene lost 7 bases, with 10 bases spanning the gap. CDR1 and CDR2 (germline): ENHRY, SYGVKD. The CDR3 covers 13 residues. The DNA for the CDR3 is TGTGCCATCAGTGACGGCAGCATGAATGAGCAGTTCTTC. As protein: CAISDGSMNEQFF.

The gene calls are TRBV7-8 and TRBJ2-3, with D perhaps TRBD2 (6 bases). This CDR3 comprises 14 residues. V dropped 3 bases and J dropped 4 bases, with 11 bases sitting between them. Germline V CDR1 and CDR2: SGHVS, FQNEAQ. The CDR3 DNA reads TGTGCCAGCAGCTTTAGCGGCCCCCCAGATACGCAGTATTTT. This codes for CASSFSGPPDTQYF.

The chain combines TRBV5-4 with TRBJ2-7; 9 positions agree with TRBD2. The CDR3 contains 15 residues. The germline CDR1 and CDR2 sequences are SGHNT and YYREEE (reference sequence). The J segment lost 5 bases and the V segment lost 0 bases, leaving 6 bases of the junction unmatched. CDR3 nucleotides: TGTGCCAGCAGCTTGGTGGCTAGCGGGAACCACGAGCAGTACTTC. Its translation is CASSLVASGNHEQYF. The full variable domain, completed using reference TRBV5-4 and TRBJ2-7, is ETGVTQSPTHLIKTRGQQVTLRCSSQSGHNTVSWYQQALGQGPQFIFQYYREEENGRGNFPPRFSGLQFPNYSSELNVNALELDDSALYLCASSLVASGNHEQYFGPGTRLTVT.

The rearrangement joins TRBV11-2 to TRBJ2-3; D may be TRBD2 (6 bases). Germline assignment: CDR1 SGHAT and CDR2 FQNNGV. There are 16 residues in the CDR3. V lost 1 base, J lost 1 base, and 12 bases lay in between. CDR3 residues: CASSLGTASGTDTQYF. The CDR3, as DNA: TGTGCCAGCAGCTTAGGAACCGCTAGCGGCACAGATACGCAGTATTTT.

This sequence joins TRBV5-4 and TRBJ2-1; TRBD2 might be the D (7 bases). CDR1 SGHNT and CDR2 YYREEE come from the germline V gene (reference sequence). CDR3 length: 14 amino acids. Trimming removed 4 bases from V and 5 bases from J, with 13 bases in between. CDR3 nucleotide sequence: TGTGCCAGCAGCCCGGGGGGCAGGAACAATGAGCAGTTCTTC. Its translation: CASSPGGRNNEQFF.

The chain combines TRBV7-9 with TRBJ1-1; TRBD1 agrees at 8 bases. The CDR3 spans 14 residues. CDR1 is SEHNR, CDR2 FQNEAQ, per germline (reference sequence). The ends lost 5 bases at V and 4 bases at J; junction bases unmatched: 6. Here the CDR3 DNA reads TGTGCCAGCAGCGCACAGGGGGTTGGCACTGAAGCTTTCTTT. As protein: CASSAQGVGTEAFF.

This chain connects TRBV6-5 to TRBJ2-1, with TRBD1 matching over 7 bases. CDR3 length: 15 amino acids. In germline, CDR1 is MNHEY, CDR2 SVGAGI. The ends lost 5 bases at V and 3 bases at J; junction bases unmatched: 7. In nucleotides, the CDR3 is TGTGCCAGCAGTGTATCGGGACAGAACTACAATGAGCAGTTCTTC. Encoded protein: CASSVSGQNYNEQFF.

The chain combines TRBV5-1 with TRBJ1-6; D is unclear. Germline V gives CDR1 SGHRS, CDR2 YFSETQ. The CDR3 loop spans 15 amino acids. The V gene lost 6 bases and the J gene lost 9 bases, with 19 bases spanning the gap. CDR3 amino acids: CASTSGTGVSSPLHF. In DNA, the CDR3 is TGCGCCAGCACCTCCGGTACGGGTGTCAGTTCACCCCTCCACTTT.

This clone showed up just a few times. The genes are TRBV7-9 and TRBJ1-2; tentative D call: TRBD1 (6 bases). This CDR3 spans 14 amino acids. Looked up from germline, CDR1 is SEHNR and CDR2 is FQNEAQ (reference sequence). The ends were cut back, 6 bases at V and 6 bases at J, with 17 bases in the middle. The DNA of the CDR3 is TGTGCCAGCAGACCCGGGGACAATTACCATGGCTACACCTTC. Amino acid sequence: CASRPGDNYHGYTF.

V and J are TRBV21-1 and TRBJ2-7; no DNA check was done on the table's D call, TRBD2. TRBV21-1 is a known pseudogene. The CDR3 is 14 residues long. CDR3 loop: CASTNPRGSYEQYF. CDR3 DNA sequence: TGTGCCAGCACAAACCCCCGGGGATCCTACGAGCAGTACTTC.

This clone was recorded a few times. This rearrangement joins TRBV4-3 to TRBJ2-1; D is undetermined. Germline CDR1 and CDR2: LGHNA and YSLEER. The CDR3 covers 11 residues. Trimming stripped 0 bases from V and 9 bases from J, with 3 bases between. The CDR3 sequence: CASSQEREQFF. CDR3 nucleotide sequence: TGCGCCAGCAGCCAAGAACGTGAGCAGTTCTTC.

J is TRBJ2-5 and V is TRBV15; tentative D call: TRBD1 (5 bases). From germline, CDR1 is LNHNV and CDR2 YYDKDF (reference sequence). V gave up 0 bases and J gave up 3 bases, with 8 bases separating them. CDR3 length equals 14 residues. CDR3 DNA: TGTGCCACCAGCAGAGAGATGACAGAAGAGACCCAGTACTTC. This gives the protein CATSREMTEETQYF.

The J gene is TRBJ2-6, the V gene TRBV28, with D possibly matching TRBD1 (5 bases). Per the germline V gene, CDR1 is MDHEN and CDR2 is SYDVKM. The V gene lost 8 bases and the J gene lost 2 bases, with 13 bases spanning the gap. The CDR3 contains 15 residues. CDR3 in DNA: TGTGCCAGCCAAGAAGGGGCGGCTGGGGCCAACGTCCTGACTTTC. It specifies CASQEGAAGANVLTF.

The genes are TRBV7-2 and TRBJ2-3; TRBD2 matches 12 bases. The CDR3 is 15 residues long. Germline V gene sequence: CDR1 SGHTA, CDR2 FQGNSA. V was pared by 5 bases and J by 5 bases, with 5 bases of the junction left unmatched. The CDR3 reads CASSKLAGGVDTQYF. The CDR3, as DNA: TGTGCCAGCAGCAAACTAGCGGGAGGAGTAGATACGCAGTATTTT.